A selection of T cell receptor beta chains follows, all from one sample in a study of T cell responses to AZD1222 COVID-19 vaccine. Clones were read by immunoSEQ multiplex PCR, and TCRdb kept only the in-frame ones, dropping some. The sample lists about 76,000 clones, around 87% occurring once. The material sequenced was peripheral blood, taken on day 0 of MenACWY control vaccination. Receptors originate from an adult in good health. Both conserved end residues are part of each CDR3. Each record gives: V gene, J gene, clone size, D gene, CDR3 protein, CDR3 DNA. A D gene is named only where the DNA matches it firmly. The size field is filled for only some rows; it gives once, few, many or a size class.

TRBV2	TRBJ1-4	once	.	CASSDSSKGANEKLFF	TGTGCCAGCAGTGACTCCTCGAAAGGGGCTAATGAAAAACTGTTTTTT
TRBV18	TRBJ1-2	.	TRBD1	CASSPKGQGASGYTF	TGTGCCAGCTCACCAAAGGGACAGGGGGCTTCCGGCTACACCTTC
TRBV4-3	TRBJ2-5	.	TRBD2	CASSPRGSGKQETQYF	TGCGCCAGCAGCCCGCGAGGTAGCGGGAAGCAAGAGACCCAGTACTTC
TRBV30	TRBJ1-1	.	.	CAWTPIRPHTEAFF	TGTGCCTGGACACCTATTAGGCCCCACACTGAAGCTTTCTTT
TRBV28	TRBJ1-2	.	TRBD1	CASSLQGDGRGYTF	TGTGCCAGCAGTTTACAGGGGGACGGGCGTGGCTACACCTTC
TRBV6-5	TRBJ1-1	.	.	CASRRTGRGGEAFF	TGTGCCAGCAGGCGGACGGGACGAGGAGGTGAAGCTTTCTTT
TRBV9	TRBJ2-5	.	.	CASSGETQYF	TGTGCCAGCAGCGGAGAGACCCAGTACTTC
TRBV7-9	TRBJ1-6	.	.	CASRVQGGDSPLHF	TGTGCCAGCCGCGTACAGGGTGGAGATTCACCCCTCCACTTT
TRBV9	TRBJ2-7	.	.	CASSVAGDGPEQYF	TGTGCCAGCAGCGTAGCAGGTGACGGCCCAGAGCAGTACTTC
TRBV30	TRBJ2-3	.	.	CAWSPTLRGDTQYF	TGTGCCTGGAGTCCCACCTTGCGCGGCGATACGCAGTATTTT
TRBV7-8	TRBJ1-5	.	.	CASSLPGDSNQPQHF	TGTGCCAGCAGCTTACCCGGGGATAGCAATCAGCCCCAGCATTTT
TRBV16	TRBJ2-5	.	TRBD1	CASSRIYTGEQQETQYF	TGTGCCAGCAGTCGAATCTATACAGGGGAGCAACAAGAGACCCAGTACTTC
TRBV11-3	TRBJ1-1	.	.	CASSSGWDTEAFF	TGTGCCAGCAGCTCCGGCTGGGACACTGAAGCTTTCTTT
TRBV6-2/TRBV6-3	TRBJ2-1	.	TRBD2	CASSYPGGYNEQFF	TGTGCCAGCAGTTACCCGGGGGGGTACAATGAGCAGTTCTTC
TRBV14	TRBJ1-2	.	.	CASSQELGTIYGYTF	TGTGCCAGCAGCCAAGAACTGGGGACTATCTATGGCTACACCTTC